This T cell receptor beta chain comes out of a study of chemoradiotherapy in HPV16-positive cancers. The overall study: Candidate HPV-specific T-cell clones and common TCR motifs came from functional assays in a couple of HPV16-positive patients.

For this clone: Its antigen is undetermined.

Study-wide results and limits: Functional assays defining HPV-specific T cells used only a couple of HPV16-positive patients.

Here immunoSEQ multiplex PCR was the method, and the copy in TCRdb shows in-frame clones only, minus some. Of 5,000 to 5,500 clones detected, about 78% appear once; the ten largest clones hold around 19%. Per the germline V gene, CDR1 is SGDLS and CDR2 is YYNGEE. The CDR3 spans 17 residues. After removal of 0 bases from V and 8 bases from J, the junction contained 15 bases not matched to a gene. Specimen collection occurred from a patient who underwent chemoradiotherapy. V is TRBV9 and J is TRBJ1-1; TRBD1 agrees at 8 bases. The receptor was derived from a human donor with HPV-associated anogenital cancer. CDR3 sequence: CASSVGGSGRGRVEAFF. The CDR3 nucleotides are TGTGCCAGCAGCGTAGGGGGAAGCGGCAGGGGGCGGGTAGAAGCTTTCTTT.